This TCR beta chain originates from a study of blood T cell repertoires in COVID-19. Study-wide background: COVID-19 samples, acute and convalescent, were from the United States, Italy and Spain.

Here immunoSEQ multiplex PCR was the method, and the copy in TCRdb shows in-frame clones only, minus some. The sample lists around 270,000 clones, 80% to 85% occurring once. V gave up 0 bases and J gave up 4 bases, with 9 bases separating them. CDR1 GTSNPN and CDR2 SVGIG come from the germline V gene (reference sequence). The CDR3 consists of 14 residues. Sequenced: peripheral blood. This TCR derives from a person aged 65-85 years with COVID-19, enrolled during active disease. The V gene is TRBV30, the J gene TRBJ1-4; no definite D call. CDR3 amino acids: CAWSVAGYNEKLFF. The CDR3 DNA reads TGTGCCTGGAGTGTAGCCGGGTATAATGAAAAACTGTTTTTT.